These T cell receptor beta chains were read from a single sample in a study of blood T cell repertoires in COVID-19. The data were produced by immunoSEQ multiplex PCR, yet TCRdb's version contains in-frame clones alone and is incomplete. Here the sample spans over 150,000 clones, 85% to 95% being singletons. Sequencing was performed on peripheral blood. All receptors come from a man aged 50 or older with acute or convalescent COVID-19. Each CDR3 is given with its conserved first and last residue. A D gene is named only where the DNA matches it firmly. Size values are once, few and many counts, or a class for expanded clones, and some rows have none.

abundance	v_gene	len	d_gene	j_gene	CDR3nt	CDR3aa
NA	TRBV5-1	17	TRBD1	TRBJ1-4	TGCGCCAGCAGCTCCCTAGGGACAGTCGCAACTAATGAAAAACTGTTTTTT	CASSSLGTVATNEKLFF
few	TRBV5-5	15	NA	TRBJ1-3	TGTGCCAGCAGCTTGGCCTGGGGCGCTGGAAACACCATATATTTT	CASSLAWGAGNTIYF
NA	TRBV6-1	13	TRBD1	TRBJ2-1	TGTGCCAGCAGTGAAGAGCCAAGGGGGCAGAAGTTCTTC	CASSEEPRGQKFF
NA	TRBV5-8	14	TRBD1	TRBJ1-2	TGTGCCAGCATCAAGGGACAGAGGAACTATGGCTACACCTTC	CASIKGQRNYGYTF
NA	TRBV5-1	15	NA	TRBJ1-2	TGCGCCAGCAGCCCTGACAGGCTCTGGGGCTATGGCTACACCTTC	CASSPDRLWGYGYTF
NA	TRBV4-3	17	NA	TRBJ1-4	TGCGCCAGCAGCCAAGATTCAGGGAGGGCAACTAATGAAAAACTGTTTTTT	CASSQDSGRATNEKLFF
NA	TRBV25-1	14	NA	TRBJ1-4	TGTGCCAGCAGTGAAAGCCAGCGAAATGAAAAACTGTTTTTT	CASSESQRNEKLFF
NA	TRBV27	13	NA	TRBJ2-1	TGTGCCAGCAGTTTATCAGCGTGGAATGAGCAGTTCTTC	CASSLSAWNEQFF
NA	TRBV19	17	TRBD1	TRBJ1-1	TGTGCCACCAAACTAGACAGGGGGCTACAGCCAAACACTGAAGCTTTCTTT	CATKLDRGLQPNTEAFF
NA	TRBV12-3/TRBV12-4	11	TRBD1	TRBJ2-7	TGTGCCAGTGGACAGGGTCTCGAGCAGTACTTC	CASGQGLEQYF
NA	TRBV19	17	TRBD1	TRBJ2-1	TGTGCCAGTAGTATCATCCCCGGGACAGGGACTTACAATGAGCAGTTCTTC	CASSIIPGTGTYNEQFF
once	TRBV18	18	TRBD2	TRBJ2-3	TGTGCCAGCTCACAACCGGGTTCCACTAGCGGGATACTAGATACGCAGTATTTT	CASSQPGSTSGILDTQYF
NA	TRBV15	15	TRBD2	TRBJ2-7	TGTGCCACCAGCAGAGATGTAGCGGGAGTGCGTGAGCAGTACTTC	CATSRDVAGVREQYF
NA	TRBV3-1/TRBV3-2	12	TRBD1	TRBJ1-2	TGTGCCAGCAGTACAGGGGCTAGAGGCTACACCTTC	CASSTGARGYTF
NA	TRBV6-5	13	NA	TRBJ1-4	TGTGCCAGCAGTTACCGAGGCCGGCGAGAACTGTTTTTT	CASSYRGRRELFF
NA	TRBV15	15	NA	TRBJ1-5	TGTGCCACCAGCAGAGATAAGGGCGGGGGCCGGCCCCAGCATTTT	CATSRDKGGGRPQHF
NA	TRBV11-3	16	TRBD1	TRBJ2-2	TGTGCCAGCAGCTTAACAGGACAGGCGAACACCGGGGAGCTGTTTTTT	CASSLTGQANTGELFF
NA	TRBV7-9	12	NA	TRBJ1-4	TGTGCCAGCACCCCGTCTAATGAAAAACTGTTTTTT	CASTPSNEKLFF
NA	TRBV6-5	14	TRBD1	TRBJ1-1	TGTGCCAGCAGTTACGACAGGGGGTTCACTGAAGCTTTCTTT	CASSYDRGFTEAFF
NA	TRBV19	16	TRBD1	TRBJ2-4	TGTGCCAGTAGTATAGAGGGACAGGGGGCTAGAAACATTCAGTACTTC	CASSIEGQGARNIQYF
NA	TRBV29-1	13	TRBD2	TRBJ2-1	TGCAGCGGGGAGGGTCTGTTCTACAATGAGCAGTTCTTC	CSGEGLFYNEQFF
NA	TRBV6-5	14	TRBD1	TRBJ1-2	TGTGCCAGCAGTCGACAGGGGCGCGGCTATGGCTACACCTTC	CASSRQGRGYGYTF
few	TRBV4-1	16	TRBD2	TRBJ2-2	TGCGCCAGCAGCCGAACTAGCGGGGCTGTGGGCGGGGAGCTGTTTTTT	CASSRTSGAVGGELFF
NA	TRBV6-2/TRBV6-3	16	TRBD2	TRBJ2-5	TGTGCCAGCAGTTACGGACTAGCGGGGATCCAAGAGACCCAGTACTTC	CASSYGLAGIQETQYF
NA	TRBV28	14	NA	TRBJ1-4	TGTGCCAGCAGTTTAATCGCGGGGGATGAAAAACTGTTTTTT	CASSLIAGDEKLFF
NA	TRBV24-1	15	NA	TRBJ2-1	TGTGCCACCAGTGATCCTTCAGGTGTCTTCAATGAGCAGTTCTTC	CATSDPSGVFNEQFF
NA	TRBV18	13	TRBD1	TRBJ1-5	TGTGCCAGCTCAGGCGGACAGGATCAGCCCCAGCATTTT	CASSGGQDQPQHF
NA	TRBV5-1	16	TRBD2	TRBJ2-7	TGCGCCAGCAGTTACCGCGGGAGACGATTTTTGGACGAGCAGTACTTC	CASSYRGRRFLDEQYF
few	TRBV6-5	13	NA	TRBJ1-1	TGTGCCAGCAGTCTACAGGGGAACACTGAAGCTTTCTTT	CASSLQGNTEAFF
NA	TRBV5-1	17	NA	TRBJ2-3	TGCGCCAGCAGCCCGGGATCTCGGGGGGCCTTCACAGATACGCAGTATTTT	CASSPGSRGAFTDTQYF
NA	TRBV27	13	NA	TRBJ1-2	TGTGCCAGCAGTTTATCGATCGGGTATGGCTACACCTTC	CASSLSIGYGYTF
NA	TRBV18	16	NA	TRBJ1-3	TGTGCCAGCTCACCGGGACAAGCAGTCTCTGGAAACACCATATATTTT	CASSPGQAVSGNTIYF
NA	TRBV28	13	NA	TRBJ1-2	TGTGCCAGCAGTTTAGGGACAATCTATGGCTACACCTTC	CASSLGTIYGYTF
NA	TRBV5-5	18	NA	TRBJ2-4	TGTGCCAGCAGCTTGGCCGGGATTCGCAATCTAGCCAAAAACATTCAGTACTTC	CASSLAGIRNLAKNIQYF
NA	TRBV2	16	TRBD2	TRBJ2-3	TGTGCCAGCAGTGAAAGAGCGGGGGTCCCCTCAGATACGCAGTATTTT	CASSERAGVPSDTQYF
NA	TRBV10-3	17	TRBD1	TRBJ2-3	TGTGCCACAGCCCGAGGGGGACAGGCGGGGAGCACAGATACGCAGTATTTT	CATARGGQAGSTDTQYF
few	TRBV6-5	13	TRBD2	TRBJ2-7	TGTGCCAGCAGACGGACTAGCTCCTACGAGCAGTACTTC	CASRRTSSYEQYF
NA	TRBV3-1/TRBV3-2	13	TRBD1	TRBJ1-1	TGTGCCAGCCACAGACAGGGGAACACTGAAGCTTTCTTT	CASHRQGNTEAFF
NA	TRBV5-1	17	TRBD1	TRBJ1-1	TGCGCCAGCAGCGCGGGAGGGACAGGGGGTTGGGACACTGAAGCTTTCTTT	CASSAGGTGGWDTEAFF
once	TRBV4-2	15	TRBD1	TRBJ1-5	TGTGCCAGCAGCCAAGAGGGACAGAGCAATCAGCCCCAGCATTTT	CASSQEGQSNQPQHF
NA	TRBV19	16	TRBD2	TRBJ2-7	TGTGCCAGTAGTATTTTCTGGACTAGCGGGCGCTACGAGCAGTACTTC	CASSIFWTSGRYEQYF
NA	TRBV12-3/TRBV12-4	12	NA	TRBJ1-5	TGTGCCAGCAGTTTCCAGGGCTGGTCCCAGCATTTT	CASSFQGWSQHF
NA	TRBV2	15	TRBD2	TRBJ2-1	TGTGCCAGCAGACGTTCGGGGGGGATAAACAATGAGCAGTTCTTC	CASRRSGGINNEQFF
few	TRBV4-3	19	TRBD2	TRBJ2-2	TGCGCCAGCAGCCAAGTATTCGGGCTAGCGGGGGTGCCGACCGGGGAGCTGTTTTTT	CASSQVFGLAGVPTGELFF
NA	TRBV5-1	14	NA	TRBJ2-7	TGCGCCAGCAGCCTATTCCCCCTTACGTTTGAGCAGTACTTC	CASSLFPLTFEQYF
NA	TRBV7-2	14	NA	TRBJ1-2	TGTGCCAGCAGCAGTGGGCCGAAGGACTATGGCTACACCTTC	CASSSGPKDYGYTF
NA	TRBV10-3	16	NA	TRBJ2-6	TGTGCCATCCCGGGGGACCTGACCTCTGGGGCCAACGTCCTGACTTTC	CAIPGDLTSGANVLTF
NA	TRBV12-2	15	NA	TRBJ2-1	TGTGCAAGTCGCTTCGGACAGAAGCTCTACAATGAGCAGTTCTTC	CASRFGQKLYNEQFF
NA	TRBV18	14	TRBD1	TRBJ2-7	TGTGCCAGCTCACCACCCCAGGGGGACTACGAGCAGTACTTC	CASSPPQGDYEQYF
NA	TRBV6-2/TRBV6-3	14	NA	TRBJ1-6	TGTGCCAGCAGCCGCACAGGAGATAATTCACCCCTCCACTTT	CASSRTGDNSPLHF
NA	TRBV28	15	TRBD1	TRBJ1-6	TGTGCCAGCAGTACCCCGGACAGGAGGAATTCACCCCTCCACTTT	CASSTPDRRNSPLHF
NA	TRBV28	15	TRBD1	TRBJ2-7	TGTGCCAGCACCCCGAGTGGGACAGGGGACCACGAGCAGTACTTC	CASTPSGTGDHEQYF
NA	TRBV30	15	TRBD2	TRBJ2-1	TGTGCCTGGAGTGTAGGGACTAGCGGGGGAAATGAGCAGTTCTTC	CAWSVGTSGGNEQFF
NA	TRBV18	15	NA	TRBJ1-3	TGTGCCAGCTCCGCGGGGGGACAAGGAGGAAACACCATATATTTT	CASSAGGQGGNTIYF
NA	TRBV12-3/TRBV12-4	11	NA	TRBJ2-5	TGTGCCAGCACCTCCCAAGAGACCCAGTACTTC	CASTSQETQYF
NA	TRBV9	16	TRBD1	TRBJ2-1	TGTGCCAGCAGCGTAGAAGGGACAGGGTTCATTAATGAGCAGTTCTTC	CASSVEGTGFINEQFF
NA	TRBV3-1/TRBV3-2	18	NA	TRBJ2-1	TGTGCCAGCAGCCAAAGCGGAATAGCGATGAGCTCCTACAATGAGCAGTTCTTC	CASSQSGIAMSSYNEQFF
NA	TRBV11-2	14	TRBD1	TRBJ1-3	TGTGCCAGCAGCCCAGGGGGCCCTGGAAACACCATATATTTT	CASSPGGPGNTIYF
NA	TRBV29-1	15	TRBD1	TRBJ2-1	TGCAGCGTTAATGGCGTGGGACAGGGGAGTAATGAGCAGTTCTTC	CSVNGVGQGSNEQFF